These T cell receptor beta chains were read from a single sample in a study of B cell selection in AIRE deficiency. Profiling relied on immunoSEQ multiplex PCR, and the TCRdb table lists in-frame clones only, not all of them. Here the sample spans about 25,000 clones, around 95% being singletons. Input material: CD4+CD127+ conventional T cells sorted from PBMCs. These receptors were obtained from a human donor in good health. CDR3s include the opening cysteine and the closing phenylalanine or tryptophan. A D gene is named only where the DNA matches it firmly. A clone size is listed for some rows: how often the clone was seen (once, few, many), or a class if it is expanded.

-	TRBV6-1	TRBJ2-5	-	CASSERHVRQETQYF	TGTGCCAGCAGTGAACGTCATGTGCGCCAAGAGACCCAGTACTTC
-	TRBV6-1	TRBJ2-5	-	CASNSEETQYF	TGTGCCAGCAATAGTGAGGAGACCCAGTACTTC
-	TRBV6-6	TRBJ2-7	-	CASSYWSAYYEQYF	TGTGCCAGCAGTTACTGGAGCGCATACTACGAGCAGTACTTC
-	TRBV9	TRBJ2-3	-	CASSVQGDGTDTQYF	TGTGCCAGCAGCGTACAGGGCGATGGCACAGATACGCAGTATTTT
-	TRBV7-9	TRBJ2-3	-	CASSPKVGQPGFDTQYF	TGTGCCAGCAGCCCTAAAGTGGGGCAGCCAGGTTTTGATACGCAGTATTTT
-	TRBV5-4	TRBJ2-7	-	CASSLLGARGEQYF	TGTGCCAGCAGCTTGTTGGGGGCGAGGGGCGAGCAGTACTTC
-	TRBV7-9	TRBJ1-2	-	CASSLVMSAGGYGYTF	TGTGCCAGCAGCTTAGTGATGTCAGCCGGGGGCTATGGCTACACCTTC
-	TRBV5-4	TRBJ1-2	TRBD1	CASSPPGQLIGYTF	TGTGCCAGCAGCCCACCGGGACAGCTAATAGGCTACACCTTC
once	TRBV6-1	TRBJ2-7	-	CASSEGILYEQYF	TGTGCCAGCAGTGAAGGTATCCTTTACGAGCAGTACTTC
-	TRBV19	TRBJ1-4	-	CASRAGSTTNEKLFF	TGTGCCAGTAGAGCCGGGAGCACAACTAATGAAAAACTGTTTTTT
-	TRBV20-1	TRBJ2-7	-	CSARLAGEQYF	TGCAGTGCTAGACTTGCTGGCGAGCAGTACTTC
-	TRBV6-6	TRBJ1-2	-	CASSRTDGGYTF	TGTGCCAGCAGTCGGACAGACGGGGGCTACACCTTC
-	TRBV6-1	TRBJ1-1	-	CASSDGGKGTEAFF	TGTGCCAGCAGTGACGGAGGGAAGGGCACTGAAGCTTTCTTT
-	TRBV5-6	TRBJ2-4	-	CASSSIPGTFKNIQYF	TGTGCCAGCAGCTCAATTCCAGGGACCTTCAAAAACATTCAGTACTTC
-	TRBV5-1	TRBJ2-7	-	CASSPWNGSTDEQYF	TGCGCCAGCAGCCCGTGGAACGGGAGCACCGACGAGCAGTACTTC
few	TRBV7-9	TRBJ2-3	TRBD2	CASTLGAGGQDTQYF	TGTGCCAGCACCCTTGGGGCGGGGGGGCAAGATACGCAGTATTTT
-	TRBV5-1	TRBJ2-7	-	CASSQTWDGSYEQYF	TGCGCCAGCAGCCAGACTTGGGACGGATCCTACGAGCAGTACTTC